This TCR beta chain is from a study of cytomegalovirus exposure and HLA in healthy donors. Whole-study findings and limits: Previously analyzed data showed that most TCR beta V segments were productive at a frequency of about 90% or about 30%.

With 60 Vbeta and 13 Jbeta primers, the PCR was carried out. Clones were sequenced by immunoSEQ multiplex PCR, and TCRdb holds only the in-frame ones, with some missing. The sample contains fewer than 150,000 clones, around 82% of which appear only once. Trimming at V came to 6 bases and at J to 4 bases, leaving 6 bases not matched to a gene. The CDR3 is 15 amino acids. The V gene's germline CDR1 is SEHNR and CDR2 FQNEAQ (reference sequence). This clone was counted a single time. What it binds is not known. Material: PBMCs. The clonotype was recovered from a man aged 50-59 years in good health and CMV-seronegative. V is TRBV7-9 and J is TRBJ1-2; 12 nucleotides agree with TRBD1. The CDR3 DNA reads as TGTGCCAGCAGACAGGGACAGGGGGCTTTCTATGGCTACACCTTC. This codes for CASRQGQGAFYGYTF.